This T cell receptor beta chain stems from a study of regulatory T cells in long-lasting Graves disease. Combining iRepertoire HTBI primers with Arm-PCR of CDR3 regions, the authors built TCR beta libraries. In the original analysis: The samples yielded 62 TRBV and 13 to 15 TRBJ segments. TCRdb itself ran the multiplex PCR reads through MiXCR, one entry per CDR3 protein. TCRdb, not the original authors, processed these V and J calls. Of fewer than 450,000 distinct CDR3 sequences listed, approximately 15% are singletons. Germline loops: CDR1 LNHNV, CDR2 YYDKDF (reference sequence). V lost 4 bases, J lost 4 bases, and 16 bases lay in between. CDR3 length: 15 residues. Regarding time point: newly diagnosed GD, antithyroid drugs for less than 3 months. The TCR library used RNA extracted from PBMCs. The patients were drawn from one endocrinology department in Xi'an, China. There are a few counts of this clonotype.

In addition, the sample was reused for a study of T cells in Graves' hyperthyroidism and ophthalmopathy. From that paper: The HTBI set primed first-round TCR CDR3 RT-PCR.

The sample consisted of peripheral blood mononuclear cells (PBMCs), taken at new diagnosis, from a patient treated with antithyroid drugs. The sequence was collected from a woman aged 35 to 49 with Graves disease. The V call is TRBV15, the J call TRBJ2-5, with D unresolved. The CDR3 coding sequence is TGTGCCACCAGCAAACCAAACGGGCAGTCAGAGACCCAGTACTTC. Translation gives CATSKPNGQSETQYF.